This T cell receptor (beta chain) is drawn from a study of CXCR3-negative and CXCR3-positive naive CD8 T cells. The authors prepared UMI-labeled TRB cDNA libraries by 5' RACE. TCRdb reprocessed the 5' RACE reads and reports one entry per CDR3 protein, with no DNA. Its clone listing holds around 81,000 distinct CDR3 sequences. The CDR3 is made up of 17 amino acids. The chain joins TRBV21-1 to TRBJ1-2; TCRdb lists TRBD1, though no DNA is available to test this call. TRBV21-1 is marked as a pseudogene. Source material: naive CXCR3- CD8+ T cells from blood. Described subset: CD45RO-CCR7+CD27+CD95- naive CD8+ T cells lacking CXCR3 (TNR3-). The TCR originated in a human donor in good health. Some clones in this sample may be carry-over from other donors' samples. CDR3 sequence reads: CATYVFRRVTLNYGYTF.